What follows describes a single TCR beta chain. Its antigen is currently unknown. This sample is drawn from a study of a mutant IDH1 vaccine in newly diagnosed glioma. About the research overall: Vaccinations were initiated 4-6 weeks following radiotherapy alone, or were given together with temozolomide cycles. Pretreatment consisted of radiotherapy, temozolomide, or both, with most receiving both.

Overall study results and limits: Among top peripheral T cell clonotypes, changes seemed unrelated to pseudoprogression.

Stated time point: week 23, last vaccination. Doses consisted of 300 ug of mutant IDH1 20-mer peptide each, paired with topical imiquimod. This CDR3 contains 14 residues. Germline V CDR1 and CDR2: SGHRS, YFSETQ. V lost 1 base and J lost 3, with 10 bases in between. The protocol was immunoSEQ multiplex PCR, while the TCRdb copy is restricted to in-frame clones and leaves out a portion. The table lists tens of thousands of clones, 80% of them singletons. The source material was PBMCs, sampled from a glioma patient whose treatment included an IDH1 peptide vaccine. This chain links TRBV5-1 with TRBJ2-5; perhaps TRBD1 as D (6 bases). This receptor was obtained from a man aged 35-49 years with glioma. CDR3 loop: CASSLRPGEETQYF. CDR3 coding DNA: TGCGCCAGCAGCTTGAGGCCAGGGGAAGAGACCCAGTACTTC.